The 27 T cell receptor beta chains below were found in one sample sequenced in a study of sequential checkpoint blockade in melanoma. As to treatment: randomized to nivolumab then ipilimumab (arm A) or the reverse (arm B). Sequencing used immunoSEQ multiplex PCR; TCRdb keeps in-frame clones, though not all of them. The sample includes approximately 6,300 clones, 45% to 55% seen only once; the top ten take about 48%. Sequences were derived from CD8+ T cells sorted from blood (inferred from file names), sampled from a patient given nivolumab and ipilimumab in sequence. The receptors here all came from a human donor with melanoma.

The CDR3: CASSSPGLVGELFF. CDR3 DNA: TGTGCCAGCAGCTCCCCGGGACTAGTCGGGGAGCTGTTTTTT. The chain employs TRBV13 and TRBJ2-2; 8 bases align to TRBD2. Unmatched junction bases numbered 5, after V lost 4 bases and J lost 7 bases. Germline CDR1 is PRHDT and CDR2 is FYEKMQ (reference sequence). CDR3 length equals 14 residues.

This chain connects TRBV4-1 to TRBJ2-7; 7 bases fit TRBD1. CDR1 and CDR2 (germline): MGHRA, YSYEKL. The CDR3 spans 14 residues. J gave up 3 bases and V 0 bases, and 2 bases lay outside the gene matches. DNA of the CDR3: TGCGCCAGCAGCCAAGAACAGGGGTACTACGAGCAGTACTTC. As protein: CASSQEQGYYEQYF.

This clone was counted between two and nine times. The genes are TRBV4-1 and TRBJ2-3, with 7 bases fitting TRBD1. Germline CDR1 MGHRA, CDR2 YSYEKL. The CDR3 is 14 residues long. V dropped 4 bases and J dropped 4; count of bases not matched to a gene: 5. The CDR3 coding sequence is TGCGCCAGCAGCCTATTAACAGGGGCAGATACGCAGTATTTT. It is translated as CASSLLTGADTQYF.

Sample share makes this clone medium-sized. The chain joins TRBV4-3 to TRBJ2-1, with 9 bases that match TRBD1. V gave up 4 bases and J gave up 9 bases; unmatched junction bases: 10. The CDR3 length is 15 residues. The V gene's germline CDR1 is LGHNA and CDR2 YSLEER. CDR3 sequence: CASSPRDREVPEQFF. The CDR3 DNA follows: TGCGCCAGCAGCCCGCGGGACAGGGAGGTTCCTGAGCAGTTCTTC.

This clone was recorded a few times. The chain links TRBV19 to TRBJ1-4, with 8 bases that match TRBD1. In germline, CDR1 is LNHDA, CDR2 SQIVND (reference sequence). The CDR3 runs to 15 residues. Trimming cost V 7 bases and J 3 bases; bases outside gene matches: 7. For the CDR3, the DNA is TGTGCCAGTAAGCCCGGGACAGGTTCTAATGAAAAACTGTTTTTT. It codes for CASKPGTGSNEKLFF. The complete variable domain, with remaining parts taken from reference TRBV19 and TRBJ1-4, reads DGGITQSPKYLFRKEGQNVTLSCEQNLNHDAMYWYRQDPGQGLRLIYYSQIVNDFQKGDIAEGYSVSREKKESFPLTVTSAQKNPTAFYLCASKPGTGSNEKLFFGSGTQLSVL.

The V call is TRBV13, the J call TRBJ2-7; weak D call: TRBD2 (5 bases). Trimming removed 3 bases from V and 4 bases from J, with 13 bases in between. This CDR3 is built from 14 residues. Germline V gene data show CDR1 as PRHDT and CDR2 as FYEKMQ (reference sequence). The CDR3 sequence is CASSLGDDPYEQYF. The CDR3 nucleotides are TGTGCCAGCAGCTTGGGAGACGATCCTTACGAGCAGTACTTC.

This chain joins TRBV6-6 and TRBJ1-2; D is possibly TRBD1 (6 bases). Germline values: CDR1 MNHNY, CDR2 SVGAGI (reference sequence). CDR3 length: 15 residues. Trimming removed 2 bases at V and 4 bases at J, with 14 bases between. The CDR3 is CASSYDQGNGYGYTF. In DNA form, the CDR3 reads TGTGCCAGCAGTTACGACCAGGGGAACGGCTATGGCTACACCTTC.

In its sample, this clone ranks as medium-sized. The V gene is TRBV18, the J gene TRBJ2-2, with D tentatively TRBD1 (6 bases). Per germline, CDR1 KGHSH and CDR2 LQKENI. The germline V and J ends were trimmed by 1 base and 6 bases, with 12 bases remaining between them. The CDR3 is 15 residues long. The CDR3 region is CASSPLMTGPGELFF. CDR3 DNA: TGTGCCAGCTCACCACTTATGACAGGCCCCGGGGAGCTGTTTTTT.

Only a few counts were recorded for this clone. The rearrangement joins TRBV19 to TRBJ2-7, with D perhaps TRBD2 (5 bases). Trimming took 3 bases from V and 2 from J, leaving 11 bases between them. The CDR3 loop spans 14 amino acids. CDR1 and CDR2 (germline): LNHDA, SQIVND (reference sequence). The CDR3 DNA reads TGTGCCAGTAGTATTGAAGAGGGAGCCTACGAGCAGTACTTC. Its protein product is CASSIEEGAYEQYF.

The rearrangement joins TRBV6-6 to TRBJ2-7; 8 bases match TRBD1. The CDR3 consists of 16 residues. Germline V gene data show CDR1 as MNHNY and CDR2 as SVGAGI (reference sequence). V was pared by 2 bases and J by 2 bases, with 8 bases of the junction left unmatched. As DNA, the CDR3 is TGTGCCAGCAGTTACCCCAACCCACAGGGGGCCTACGAGCAGTACTTC. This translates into CASSYPNPQGAYEQYF.

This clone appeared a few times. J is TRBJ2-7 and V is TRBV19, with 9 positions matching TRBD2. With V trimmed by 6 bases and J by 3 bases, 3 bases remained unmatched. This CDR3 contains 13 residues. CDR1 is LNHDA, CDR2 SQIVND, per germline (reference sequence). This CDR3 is CASSHSGGYEQYF. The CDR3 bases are TGTGCCAGTAGCCATAGCGGGGGCTACGAGCAGTACTTC.

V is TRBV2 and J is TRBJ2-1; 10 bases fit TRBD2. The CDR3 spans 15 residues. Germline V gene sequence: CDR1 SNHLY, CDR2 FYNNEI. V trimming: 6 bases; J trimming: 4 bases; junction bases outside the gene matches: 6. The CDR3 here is CASRPGTSVYNEQFF. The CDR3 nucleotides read TGTGCCAGCAGGCCCGGGACTAGCGTTTACAATGAGCAGTTCTTC.

DNA of the CDR3: TGTGCCAGCAGTTACTCGACGGGGGGAAAACTGTTTTTT. Its translation is CASSYSTGGKLFF. The chain links TRBV6-5 to TRBJ1-4, with TRBD1 as a possible D gene (5 bases). The CDR3 runs 13 residues. The ends were cut back, 0 bases at V and 10 bases at J, with 9 bases in the middle. Germline CDR1 is MNHEY and CDR2 is SVGAGI.

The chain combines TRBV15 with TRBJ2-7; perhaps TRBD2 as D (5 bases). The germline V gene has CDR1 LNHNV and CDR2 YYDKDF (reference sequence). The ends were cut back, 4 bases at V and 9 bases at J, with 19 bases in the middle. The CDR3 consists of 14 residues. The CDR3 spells CATSTYLSGIRQYF. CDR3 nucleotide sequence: TGTGCCACCAGCACCTACCTCTCGGGGATCCGGCAGTACTTC.

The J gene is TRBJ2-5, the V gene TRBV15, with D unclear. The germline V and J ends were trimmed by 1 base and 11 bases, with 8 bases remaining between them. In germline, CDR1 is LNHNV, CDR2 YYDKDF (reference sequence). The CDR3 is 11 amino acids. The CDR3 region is CATSRGGEQYF. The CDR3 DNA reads TGTGCCACCAGCAGAGGTGGTGAGCAGTACTTC.

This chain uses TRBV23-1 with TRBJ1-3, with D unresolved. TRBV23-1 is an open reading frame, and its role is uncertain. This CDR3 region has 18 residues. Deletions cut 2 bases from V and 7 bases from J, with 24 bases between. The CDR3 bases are TGCGCCAGCAGTCAAAACCCGAATCGTCCGCGCAACTGGAACACCATATATTTT. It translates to CASSQNPNRPRNWNTIYF.

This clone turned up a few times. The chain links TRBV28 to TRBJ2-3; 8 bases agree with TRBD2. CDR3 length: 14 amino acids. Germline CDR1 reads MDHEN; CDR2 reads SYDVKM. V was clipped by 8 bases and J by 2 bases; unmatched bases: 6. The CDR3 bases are TGTGCCAGCGCCGGGGGGGGCCCCACAGATACGCAGTATTTT. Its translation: CASAGGGPTDTQYF.

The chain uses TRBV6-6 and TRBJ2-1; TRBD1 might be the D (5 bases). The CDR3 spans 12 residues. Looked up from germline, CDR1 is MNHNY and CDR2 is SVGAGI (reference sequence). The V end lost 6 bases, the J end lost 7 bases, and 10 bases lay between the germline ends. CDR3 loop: CASSPSGNEQFF. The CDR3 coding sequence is TGTGCCAGCAGCCCCTCAGGGAATGAGCAGTTCTTC.

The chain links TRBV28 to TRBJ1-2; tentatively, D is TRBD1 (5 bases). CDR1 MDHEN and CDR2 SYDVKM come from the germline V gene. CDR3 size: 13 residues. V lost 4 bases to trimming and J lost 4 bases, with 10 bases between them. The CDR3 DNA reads TGTGCCAGCAGTTCAGACGGGGGCTATGGCTACACCTTC. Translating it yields CASSSDGGYGYTF.

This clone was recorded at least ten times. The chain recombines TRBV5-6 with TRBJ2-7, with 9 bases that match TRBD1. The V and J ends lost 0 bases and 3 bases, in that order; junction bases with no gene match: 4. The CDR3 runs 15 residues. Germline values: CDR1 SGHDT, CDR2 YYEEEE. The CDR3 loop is CASSLVGTGIYEQYF. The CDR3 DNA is TGTGCCAGCAGCTTGGTGGGGACAGGGATCTACGAGCAGTACTTC.

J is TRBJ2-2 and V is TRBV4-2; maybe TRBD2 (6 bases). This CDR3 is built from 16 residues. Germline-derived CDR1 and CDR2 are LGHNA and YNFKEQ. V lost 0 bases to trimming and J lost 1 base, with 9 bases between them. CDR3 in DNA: TGTGCCAGCAGCCAAGATCGGGAGAGGAACACCGGGGAGCTGTTTTTT. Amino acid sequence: CASSQDRERNTGELFF.

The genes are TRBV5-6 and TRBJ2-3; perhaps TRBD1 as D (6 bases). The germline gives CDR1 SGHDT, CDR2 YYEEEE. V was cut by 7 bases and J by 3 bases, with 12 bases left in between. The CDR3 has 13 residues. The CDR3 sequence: CASEEGGTDTQYF. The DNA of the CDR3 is TGTGCCAGCGAGGAAGGGGGTACAGATACGCAGTATTTT. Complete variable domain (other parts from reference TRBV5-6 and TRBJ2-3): DAGVTQSPTHLIKTRGQQVTLRCSPKSGHDTVSWYQQALGQGPQFIFQYYEEEERQRGNFPDRFSGHQFPNYSSELNVNALLLGDSALYLCASEEGGTDTQYFGPGTRLTVL.

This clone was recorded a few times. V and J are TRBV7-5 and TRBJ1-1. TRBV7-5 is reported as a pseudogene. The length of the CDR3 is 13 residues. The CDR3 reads CASSPTGGTEAFF. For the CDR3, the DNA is TGTGCCAGCAGCCCCACGGGGGGCACTGAAGCTTTCTTT.

CDR3 loop: CASSSYPPGGDQDQPQHF. CDR3 bases: TGTGCCAGCAGCTCATACCCCCCAGGGGGTGATCAGGATCAGCCCCAGCATTTT. This chain connects TRBV5-4 to TRBJ1-5, with 7 bases aligning to TRBD1. CDR1 is SGHNT and CDR2 is YYREEE in the germline V gene (reference sequence). CDR3 length: 18 amino acids. V was pared by 3 bases and J by 5 bases, with 17 bases of the junction left unmatched.

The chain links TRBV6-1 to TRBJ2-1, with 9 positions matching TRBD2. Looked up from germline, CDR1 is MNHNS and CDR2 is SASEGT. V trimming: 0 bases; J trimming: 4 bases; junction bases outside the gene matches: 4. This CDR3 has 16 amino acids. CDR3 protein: CASSEAGGGGYNEQFF. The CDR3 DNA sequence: TGTGCCAGCAGTGAAGCTGGCGGGGGGGGTTACAATGAGCAGTTCTTC.

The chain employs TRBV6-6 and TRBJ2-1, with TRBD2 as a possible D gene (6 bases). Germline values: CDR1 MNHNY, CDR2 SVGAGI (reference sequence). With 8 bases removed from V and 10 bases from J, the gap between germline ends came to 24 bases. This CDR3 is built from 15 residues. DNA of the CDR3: TGTGCCAGCGGTAATTCGGGACTTTCTTCGAGCGAGCAGTTCTTC. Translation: CASGNSGLSSSEQFF.

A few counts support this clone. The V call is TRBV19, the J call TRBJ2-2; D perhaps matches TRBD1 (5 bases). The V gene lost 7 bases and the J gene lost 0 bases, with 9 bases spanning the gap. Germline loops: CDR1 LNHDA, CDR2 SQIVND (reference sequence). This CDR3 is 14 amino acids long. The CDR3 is CASNDSPNTGELFF. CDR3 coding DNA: TGTGCCAGTAACGACAGTCCGAACACCGGGGAGCTGTTTTTT.